Included here is one T cell receptor beta chain sequence, with context. The target antigen is unknown. The data derive from a study of shared clonotypes between healthy human individuals. Study results and caveats: In having few donors, the study represented limited genetic and exposure-history diversity.

None of the donors, who were healthy HIV-negative adults, had recently had acute infections or vaccinations. Unmatched junction bases numbered 14, after V lost 6 bases and J lost 2 bases. The CDR3 covers 18 residues. CDR1 is SEHNR, CDR2 FQNEAQ, per germline (reference sequence). Libraries were prepared by immunoSEQ multiplex PCR; TCRdb keeps only in-frame clonotypes and omits some of them. The table has roughly 650,000 clones, 97% seen once. This TCR derives from a woman aged 25 to 39 in good health. The V gene is TRBV7-9, the J gene TRBJ2-5; 11 bases are a match to TRBD2. Sequencing used naive CD4+ T cells sorted from blood. Subset specified: CD45RA+ positively selected. In DNA form, the CDR3 reads TGTGCCAGCAGATTGGGCCTGGCTCGACTAGCGGGGCAAGAGACCCAGTACTTC. This sequence encodes CASRLGLARLAGQETQYF.